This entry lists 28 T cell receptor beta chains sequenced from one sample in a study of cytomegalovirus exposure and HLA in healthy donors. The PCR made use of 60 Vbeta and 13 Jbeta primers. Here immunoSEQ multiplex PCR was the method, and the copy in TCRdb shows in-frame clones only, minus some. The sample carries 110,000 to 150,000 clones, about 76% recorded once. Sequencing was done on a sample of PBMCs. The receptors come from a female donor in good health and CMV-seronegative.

CDR3: CSVEEGGTGWYF. The CDR3 nucleotides read TGCAGCGTTGAAGAGGGCGGGACGGGTTGGTATTTT. The rearrangement links TRBV29-1 to TRBJ2-3, with D tentatively TRBD2 (6 bases). Per the germline V gene, CDR1 is SQVTM and CDR2 is ANQGSEA. V shed 0 bases and J shed 14 bases, with 15 bases lying between them. The CDR3 length is 12 residues.

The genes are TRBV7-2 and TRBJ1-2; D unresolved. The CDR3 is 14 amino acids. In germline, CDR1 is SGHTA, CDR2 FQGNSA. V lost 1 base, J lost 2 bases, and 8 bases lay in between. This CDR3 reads CASSLGTVNYGYTF. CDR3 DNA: TGTGCCAGCAGCTTAGGTACAGTCAACTATGGCTACACCTTC.

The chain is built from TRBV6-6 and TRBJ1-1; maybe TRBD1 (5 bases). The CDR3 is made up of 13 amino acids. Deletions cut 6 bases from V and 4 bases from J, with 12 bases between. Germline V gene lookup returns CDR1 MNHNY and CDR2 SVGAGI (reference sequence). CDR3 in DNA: TGTGCCAGCAGCACCCAGGGAACCACTGAAGCTTTCTTT. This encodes CASSTQGTTEAFF.

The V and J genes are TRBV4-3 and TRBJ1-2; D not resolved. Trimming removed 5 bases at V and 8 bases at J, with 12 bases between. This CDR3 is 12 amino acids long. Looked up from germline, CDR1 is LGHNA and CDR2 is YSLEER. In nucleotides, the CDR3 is TGCGCCAGCAGCGGAGTTCCGGGGGGCTACACCTTC. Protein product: CASSGVPGGYTF.

CDR3 residues: CASSHGRGAGANVLTF. The CDR3 region has the DNA TGTGCCAGCAGCCACGGCCGGGGAGCTGGGGCCAACGTCCTGACTTTC. The chain combines TRBV7-2 with TRBJ2-6; a weak D match, TRBD2 (5 bases). The CDR3 spans 16 residues. The germline V and J ends were trimmed by 5 bases and 2 bases, with 13 bases remaining between them. The V gene's germline CDR1 is SGHTA and CDR2 FQGNSA.

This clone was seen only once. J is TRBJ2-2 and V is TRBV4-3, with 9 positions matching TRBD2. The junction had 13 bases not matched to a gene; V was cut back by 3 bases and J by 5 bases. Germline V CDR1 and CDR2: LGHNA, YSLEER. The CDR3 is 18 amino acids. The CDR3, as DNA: TGCGCCAGCAGCCACGAGTTGCCGCGGGAGGGAGGGACCGGGGAGCTGTTTTTT. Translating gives CASSHELPREGGTGELFF.

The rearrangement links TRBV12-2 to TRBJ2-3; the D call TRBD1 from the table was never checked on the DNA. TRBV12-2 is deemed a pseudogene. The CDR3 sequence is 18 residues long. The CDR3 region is CASRLDHRVNGFADTQYF. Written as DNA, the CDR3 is TGTGCAAGTCGCTTAGACCACAGGGTTAATGGTTTCGCAGATACGCAGTATTTT.

CDR3 nucleotide sequence: TGTGCCAGCACCCCTCTCTCCCAGGGGATGCCCTACGAGCAGTACTTC. Protein: CASTPLSQGMPYEQYF. The chain recombines TRBV11-2 with TRBJ2-7; maybe TRBD1 (6 bases). The CDR3 loop spans 16 amino acids. V shed 7 bases and J shed 2 bases, with 21 bases lying between them. CDR1 and CDR2 (germline): SGHAT, FQNNGV.

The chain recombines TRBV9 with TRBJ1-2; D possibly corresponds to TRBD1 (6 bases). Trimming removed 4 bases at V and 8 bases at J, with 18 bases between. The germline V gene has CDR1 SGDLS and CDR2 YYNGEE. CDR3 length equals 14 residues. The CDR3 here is CASSPRDITRGYTF. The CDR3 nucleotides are TGTGCCAGCAGCCCCCGGGACATAACAAGGGGCTACACCTTC.

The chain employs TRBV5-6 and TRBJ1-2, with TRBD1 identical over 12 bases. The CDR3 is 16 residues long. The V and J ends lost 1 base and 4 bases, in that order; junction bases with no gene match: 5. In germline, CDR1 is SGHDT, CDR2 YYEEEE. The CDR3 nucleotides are TGTGCCAGCAGCTTGTTGGGACAGGGGGCTAGCTATGGCTACACCTTC. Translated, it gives CASSLLGQGASYGYTF.

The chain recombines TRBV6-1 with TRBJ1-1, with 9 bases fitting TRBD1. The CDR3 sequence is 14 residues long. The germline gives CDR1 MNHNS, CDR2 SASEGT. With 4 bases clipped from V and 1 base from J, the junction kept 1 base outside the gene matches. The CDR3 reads CASSVGQGNTEAFF. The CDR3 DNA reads TGTGCCAGCAGTGTGGGACAGGGGAACACTGAAGCTTTCTTT.

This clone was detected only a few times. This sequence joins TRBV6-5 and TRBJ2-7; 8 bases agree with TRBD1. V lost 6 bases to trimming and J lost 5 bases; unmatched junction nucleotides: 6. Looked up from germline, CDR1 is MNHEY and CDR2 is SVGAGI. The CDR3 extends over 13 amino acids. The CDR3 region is CASSRGQGDEQYF. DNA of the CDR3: TGTGCCAGCAGCCGAGGACAGGGTGACGAGCAGTACTTC.

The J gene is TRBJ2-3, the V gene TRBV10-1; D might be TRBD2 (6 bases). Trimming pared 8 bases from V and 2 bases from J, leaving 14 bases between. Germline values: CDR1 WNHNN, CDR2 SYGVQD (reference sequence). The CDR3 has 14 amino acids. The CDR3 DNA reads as TGCGCCAGCCAAGACGCGGGGATCACAGATACGCAGTATTTT. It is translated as CASQDAGITDTQYF.

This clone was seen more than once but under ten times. CDR3 nucleotides: TGTGCCTGGAGTAACCAGGGAAGTGGCTACACCTTC. Encoded protein: CAWSNQGSGYTF. This chain links TRBV30 with TRBJ1-2; the D gene is possibly TRBD1 (5 bases). The CDR3 covers 12 residues. Deletions cut 2 bases from V and 7 bases from J, with 11 bases between. The V gene's germline CDR1 is GTSNPN and CDR2 SVGIG (reference sequence).

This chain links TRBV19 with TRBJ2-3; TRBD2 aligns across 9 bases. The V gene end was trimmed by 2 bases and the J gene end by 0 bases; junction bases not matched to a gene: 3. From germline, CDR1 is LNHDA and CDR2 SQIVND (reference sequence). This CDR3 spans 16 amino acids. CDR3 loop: CASSITTSGSTDTQYF. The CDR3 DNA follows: TGTGCCAGTAGTATAACGACTAGCGGCAGCACAGATACGCAGTATTTT.

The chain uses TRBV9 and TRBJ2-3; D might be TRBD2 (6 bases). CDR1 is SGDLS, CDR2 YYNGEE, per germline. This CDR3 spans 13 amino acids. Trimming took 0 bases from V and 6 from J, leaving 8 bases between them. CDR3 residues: CASSVGGEDTQYF. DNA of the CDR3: TGTGCCAGCAGCGTAGGGGGGGAGGATACGCAGTATTTT.

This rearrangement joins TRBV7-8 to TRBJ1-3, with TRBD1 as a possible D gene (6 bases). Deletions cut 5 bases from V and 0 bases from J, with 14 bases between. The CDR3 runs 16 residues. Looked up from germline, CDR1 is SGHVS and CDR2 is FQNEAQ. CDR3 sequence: CASSQDSAFSGNTIYF. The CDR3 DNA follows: TGTGCCAGCAGCCAGGACAGCGCTTTCTCTGGAAACACCATATATTTT.

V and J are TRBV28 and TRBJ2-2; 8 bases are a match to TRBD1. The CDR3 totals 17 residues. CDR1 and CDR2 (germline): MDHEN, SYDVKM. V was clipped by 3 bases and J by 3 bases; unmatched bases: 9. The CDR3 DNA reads TGTGCCAGCAGTTTGGTGACAGGGGCCGAGGACACCGGGGAGCTGTTTTTT. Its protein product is CASSLVTGAEDTGELFF.

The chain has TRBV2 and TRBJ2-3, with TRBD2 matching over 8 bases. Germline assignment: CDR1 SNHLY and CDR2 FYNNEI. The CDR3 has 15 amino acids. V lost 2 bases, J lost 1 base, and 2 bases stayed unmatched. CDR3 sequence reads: CASSERRGGTDTQYF. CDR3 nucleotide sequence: TGTGCCAGCAGTGAACGGCGGGGGGGCACAGATACGCAGTATTTT.

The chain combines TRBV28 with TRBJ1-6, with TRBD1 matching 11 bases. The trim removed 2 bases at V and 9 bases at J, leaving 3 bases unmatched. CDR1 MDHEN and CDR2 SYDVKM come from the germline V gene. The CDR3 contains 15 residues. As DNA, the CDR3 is TGTGCCAGCAGTTTAGGAGGGACAGGGGGTTCACCCCTCCACTTT. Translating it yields CASSLGGTGGSPLHF.

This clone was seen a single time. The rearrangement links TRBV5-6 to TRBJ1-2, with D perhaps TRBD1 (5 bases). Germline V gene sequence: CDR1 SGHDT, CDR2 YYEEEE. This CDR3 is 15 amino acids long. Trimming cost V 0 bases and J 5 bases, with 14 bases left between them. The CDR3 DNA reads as TGTGCCAGCAGCTTGGGGGCGCAGGGCGGATATGGCTACACCTTC. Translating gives CASSLGAQGGYGYTF. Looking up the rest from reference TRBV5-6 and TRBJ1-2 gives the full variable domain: DAGVTQSPTHLIKTRGQQVTLRCSPKSGHDTVSWYQQALGQGPQFIFQYYEEEERQRGNFPDRFSGHQFPNYSSELNVNALLLGDSALYLCASSLGAQGGYGYTFGSGTRLTVV.

CDR3 region: CASGFITSGRAGENEQFF. As DNA, the CDR3 is TGTGCTAGTGGTTTTATTACTAGCGGGAGGGCCGGGGAGAATGAGCAGTTCTTC. The chain recombines TRBV12-5 with TRBJ2-1; 13 nucleotides align to TRBD2. V lost 3 bases, J lost 7 bases, and 12 bases stayed unmatched. The CDR3 covers 18 residues. From germline, CDR1 is LGHNT and CDR2 FRNRAP.

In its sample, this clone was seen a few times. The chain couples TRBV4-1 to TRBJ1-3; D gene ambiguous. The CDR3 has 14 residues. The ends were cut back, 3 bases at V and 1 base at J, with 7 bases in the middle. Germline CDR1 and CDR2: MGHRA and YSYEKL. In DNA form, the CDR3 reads TGCGCCAGCAGCCAGCGAGGGTCTGGAAACACCATATATTTT. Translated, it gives CASSQRGSGNTIYF.

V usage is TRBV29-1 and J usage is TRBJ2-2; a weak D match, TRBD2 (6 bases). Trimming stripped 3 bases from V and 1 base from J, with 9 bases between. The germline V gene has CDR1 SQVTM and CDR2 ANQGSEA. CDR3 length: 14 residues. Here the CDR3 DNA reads TGCAGCGTTGAGGCGCGGGGGAACACCGGGGAGCTGTTTTTT. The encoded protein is CSVEARGNTGELFF.

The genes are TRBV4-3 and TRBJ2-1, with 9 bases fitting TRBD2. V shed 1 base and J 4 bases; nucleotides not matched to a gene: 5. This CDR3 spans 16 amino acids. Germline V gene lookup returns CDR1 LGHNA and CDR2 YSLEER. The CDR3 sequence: CASSQGGGGAYNEQFF. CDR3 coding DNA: TGCGCCAGCAGCCAAGGGGGCGGGGGGGCATACAATGAGCAGTTCTTC.

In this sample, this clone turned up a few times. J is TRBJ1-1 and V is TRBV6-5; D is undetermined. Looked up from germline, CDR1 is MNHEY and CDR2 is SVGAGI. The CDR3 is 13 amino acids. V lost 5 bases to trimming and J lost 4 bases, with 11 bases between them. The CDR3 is CASSPLIGTEAFF. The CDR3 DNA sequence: TGTGCCAGCAGTCCACTGATCGGCACTGAAGCTTTCTTT.

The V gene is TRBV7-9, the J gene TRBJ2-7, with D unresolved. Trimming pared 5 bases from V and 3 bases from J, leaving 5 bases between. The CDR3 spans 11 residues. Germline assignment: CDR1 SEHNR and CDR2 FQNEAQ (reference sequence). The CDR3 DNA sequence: TGTGCCAGCAGCCCCTACTACGAGCAGTACTTC. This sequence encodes CASSPYYEQYF.

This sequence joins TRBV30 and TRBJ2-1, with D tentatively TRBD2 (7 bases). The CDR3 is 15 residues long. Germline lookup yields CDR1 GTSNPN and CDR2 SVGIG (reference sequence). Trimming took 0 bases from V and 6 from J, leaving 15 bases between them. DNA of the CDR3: TGTGCCTGGAGTGTCGGGGCGGGGGCGGGCAATGAGCAGTTCTTC. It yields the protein CAWSVGAGAGNEQFF.